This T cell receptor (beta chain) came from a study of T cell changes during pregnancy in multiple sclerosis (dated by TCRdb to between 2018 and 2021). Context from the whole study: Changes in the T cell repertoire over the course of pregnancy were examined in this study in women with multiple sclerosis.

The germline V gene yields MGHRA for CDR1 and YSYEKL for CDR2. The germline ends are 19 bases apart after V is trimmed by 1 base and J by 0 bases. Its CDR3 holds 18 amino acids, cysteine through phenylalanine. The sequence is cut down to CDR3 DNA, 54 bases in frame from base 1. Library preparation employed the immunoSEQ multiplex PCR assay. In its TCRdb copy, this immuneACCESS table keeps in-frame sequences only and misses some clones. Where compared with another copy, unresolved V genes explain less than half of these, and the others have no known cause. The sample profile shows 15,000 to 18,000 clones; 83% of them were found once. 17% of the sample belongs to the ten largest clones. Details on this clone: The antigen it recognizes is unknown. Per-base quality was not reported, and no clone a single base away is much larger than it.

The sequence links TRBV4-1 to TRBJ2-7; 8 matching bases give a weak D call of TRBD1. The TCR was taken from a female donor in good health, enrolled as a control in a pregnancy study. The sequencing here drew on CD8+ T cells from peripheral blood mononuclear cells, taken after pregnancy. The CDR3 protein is CASSQGGQGRTSSYEQYF. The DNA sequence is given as TGCGCCAGCAGCCAAGGAGGACAGGGAAGGACTAGCTCCTACGAGCAGTACTTC.